The T cell receptor (beta chain) under discussion was sequenced for a study of blood T cell repertoires in COVID-19. Profiling relied on immunoSEQ multiplex PCR, and the TCRdb table lists in-frame clones only, not all of them. Of around 32,000 clones in the sample, approximately 93% were seen once. Sequenced input: peripheral blood. The source is a male donor with active COVID-19.

The CDR3 region is CASTQRQTTDTQYF. The CDR3 bases are TGTGCCAGCACCCAGCGACAGACCACAGATACGCAGTATTTT. This chain links TRBV6-5 with TRBJ2-3; D is perhaps TRBD1 (5 bases). Trimming left V 7 bases short and J 2 bases short, with 13 bases between. The CDR3 extends over 14 amino acids. Germline CDR1 MNHEY, CDR2 SVGAGI.